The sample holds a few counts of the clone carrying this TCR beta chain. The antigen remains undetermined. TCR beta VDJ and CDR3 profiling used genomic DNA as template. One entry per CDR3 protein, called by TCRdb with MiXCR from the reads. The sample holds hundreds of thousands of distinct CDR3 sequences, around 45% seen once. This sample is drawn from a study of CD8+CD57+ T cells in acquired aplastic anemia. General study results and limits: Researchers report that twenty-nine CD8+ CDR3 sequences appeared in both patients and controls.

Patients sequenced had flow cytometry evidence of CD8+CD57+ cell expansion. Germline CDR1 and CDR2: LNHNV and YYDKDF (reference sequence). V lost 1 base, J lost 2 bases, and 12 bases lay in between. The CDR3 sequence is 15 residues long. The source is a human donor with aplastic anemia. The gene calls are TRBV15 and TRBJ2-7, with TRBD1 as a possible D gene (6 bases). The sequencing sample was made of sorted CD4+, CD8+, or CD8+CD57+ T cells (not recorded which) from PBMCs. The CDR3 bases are TGTGCCACCAGCAGAGCCGGGACACCTACCTACGAGCAGTACTTC. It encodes CATSRAGTPTYEQYF.